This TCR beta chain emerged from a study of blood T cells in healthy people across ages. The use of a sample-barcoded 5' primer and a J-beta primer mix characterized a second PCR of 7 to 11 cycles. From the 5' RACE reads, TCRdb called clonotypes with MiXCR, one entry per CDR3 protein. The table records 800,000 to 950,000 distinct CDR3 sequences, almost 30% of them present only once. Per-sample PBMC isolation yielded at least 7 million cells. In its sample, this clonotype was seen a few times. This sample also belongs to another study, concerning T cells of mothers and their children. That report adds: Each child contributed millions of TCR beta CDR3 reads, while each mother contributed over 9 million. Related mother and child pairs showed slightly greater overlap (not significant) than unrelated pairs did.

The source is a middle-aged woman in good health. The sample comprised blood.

CDR3 loop: CASSVRSDYGYTF. Written as DNA, the CDR3 is TGTGCCAGCAGCGTAAGGTCGGACTATGGCTACACCTTC. The chain recombines TRBV9 with TRBJ1-2; D is undetermined. Germline V gene data show CDR1 as SGDLS and CDR2 as YYNGEE. V was trimmed by 1 base and J by 3 bases, leaving 7 bases between them. This CDR3 spans 13 amino acids.